What follows is one T cell receptor beta chain and its context. Its specificity is unknown. This specimen belongs to a study of vaccination and CD4 T cells after COVID-19. Study observations and caveats: Recorded median SARS-CoV-2-reactive clonotype numbers increased from about 20 to 38 without reaching significance.

The CDR3 runs 13 residues. The germline V and J ends were trimmed by 1 base and 3 bases, with 6 bases remaining between them. From germline, CDR1 is LNHDA and CDR2 SQIVND (reference sequence). Treatment meaning: roughly 11-day PBMC culture with coronavirus spike peptide pools or control peptides (ViraFEST assay). ViraFEST relied on peptide pools to expand antigen-specific T cells; the TCRs were sequenced afterward. Wells that each held approximately 2.1 million PBMCs were cultured with roughly 9.8 IU/ml IL-2 and 7.5 to 10 ug/ml peptide pools. The study sequenced cultured CD4+ T cell DNA using the Oncomine TCR Beta short-read assay. TCRdb recomputed calls from the PCR reads with MiXCR, one row per CDR3 protein. Here the sample spans 10,000 to 15,000 distinct CDR3 sequences, approximately 74% being singletons.

The chain couples TRBV19 to TRBJ2-5; D perhaps matches TRBD2 (6 bases). This TCR came from a human donor who had recovered from COVID-19. The specimen sequenced was CD4+ T cells from blood, cultured in vitro. CDR3 residues: CASSIGLEETQYF. CDR3 coding DNA: TGTGCCAGTAGTATAGGACTAGAAGAGACCCAGTACTTC.